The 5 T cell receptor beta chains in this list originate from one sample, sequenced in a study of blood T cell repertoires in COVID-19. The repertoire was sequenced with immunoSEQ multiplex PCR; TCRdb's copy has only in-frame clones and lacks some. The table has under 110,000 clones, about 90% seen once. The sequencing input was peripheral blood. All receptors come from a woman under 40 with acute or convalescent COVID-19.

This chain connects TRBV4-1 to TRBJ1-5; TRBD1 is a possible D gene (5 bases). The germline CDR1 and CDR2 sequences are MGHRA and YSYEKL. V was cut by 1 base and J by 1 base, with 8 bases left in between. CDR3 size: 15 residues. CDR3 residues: CASSQGTGSNQPQHF. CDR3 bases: TGCGCCAGCAGCCAAGGAACAGGCAGCAATCAGCCCCAGCATTTT.

The DNA of the CDR3 is TGTGCCAGCAGTTACCCCCCAGGCGAGCAGTACTTC. The encoded protein is CASSYPPGEQYF. The chain has TRBV6-2 or TRBV6-3 and TRBJ2-7; D not resolved. Germline-derived CDR1 and CDR2 are MNHEY and SVGEGT. The V end lost 2 bases, the J end lost 6 bases, and 8 bases lay between the germline ends. The CDR3 extends over 12 amino acids.

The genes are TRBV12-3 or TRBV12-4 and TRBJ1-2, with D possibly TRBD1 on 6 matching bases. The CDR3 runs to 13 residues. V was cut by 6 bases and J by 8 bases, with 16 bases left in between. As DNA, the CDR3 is TGTGCCAGCAGCAGGACAGCGGTGGGCGGCTACACCTTC. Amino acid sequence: CASSRTAVGGYTF.

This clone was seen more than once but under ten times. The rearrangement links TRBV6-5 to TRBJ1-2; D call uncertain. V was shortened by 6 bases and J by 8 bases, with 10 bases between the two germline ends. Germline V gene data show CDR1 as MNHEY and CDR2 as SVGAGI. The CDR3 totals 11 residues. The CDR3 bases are TGTGCCAGCAGGAGGATGACCGGCTACACCTTC. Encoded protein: CASRRMTGYTF.

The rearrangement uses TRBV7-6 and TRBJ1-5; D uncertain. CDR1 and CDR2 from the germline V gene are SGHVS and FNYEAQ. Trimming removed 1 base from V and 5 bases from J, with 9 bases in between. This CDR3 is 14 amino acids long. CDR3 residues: CASSLGLGDQPQHF. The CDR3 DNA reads TGTGCCAGCAGCTTAGGATTGGGAGATCAGCCCCAGCATTTT.